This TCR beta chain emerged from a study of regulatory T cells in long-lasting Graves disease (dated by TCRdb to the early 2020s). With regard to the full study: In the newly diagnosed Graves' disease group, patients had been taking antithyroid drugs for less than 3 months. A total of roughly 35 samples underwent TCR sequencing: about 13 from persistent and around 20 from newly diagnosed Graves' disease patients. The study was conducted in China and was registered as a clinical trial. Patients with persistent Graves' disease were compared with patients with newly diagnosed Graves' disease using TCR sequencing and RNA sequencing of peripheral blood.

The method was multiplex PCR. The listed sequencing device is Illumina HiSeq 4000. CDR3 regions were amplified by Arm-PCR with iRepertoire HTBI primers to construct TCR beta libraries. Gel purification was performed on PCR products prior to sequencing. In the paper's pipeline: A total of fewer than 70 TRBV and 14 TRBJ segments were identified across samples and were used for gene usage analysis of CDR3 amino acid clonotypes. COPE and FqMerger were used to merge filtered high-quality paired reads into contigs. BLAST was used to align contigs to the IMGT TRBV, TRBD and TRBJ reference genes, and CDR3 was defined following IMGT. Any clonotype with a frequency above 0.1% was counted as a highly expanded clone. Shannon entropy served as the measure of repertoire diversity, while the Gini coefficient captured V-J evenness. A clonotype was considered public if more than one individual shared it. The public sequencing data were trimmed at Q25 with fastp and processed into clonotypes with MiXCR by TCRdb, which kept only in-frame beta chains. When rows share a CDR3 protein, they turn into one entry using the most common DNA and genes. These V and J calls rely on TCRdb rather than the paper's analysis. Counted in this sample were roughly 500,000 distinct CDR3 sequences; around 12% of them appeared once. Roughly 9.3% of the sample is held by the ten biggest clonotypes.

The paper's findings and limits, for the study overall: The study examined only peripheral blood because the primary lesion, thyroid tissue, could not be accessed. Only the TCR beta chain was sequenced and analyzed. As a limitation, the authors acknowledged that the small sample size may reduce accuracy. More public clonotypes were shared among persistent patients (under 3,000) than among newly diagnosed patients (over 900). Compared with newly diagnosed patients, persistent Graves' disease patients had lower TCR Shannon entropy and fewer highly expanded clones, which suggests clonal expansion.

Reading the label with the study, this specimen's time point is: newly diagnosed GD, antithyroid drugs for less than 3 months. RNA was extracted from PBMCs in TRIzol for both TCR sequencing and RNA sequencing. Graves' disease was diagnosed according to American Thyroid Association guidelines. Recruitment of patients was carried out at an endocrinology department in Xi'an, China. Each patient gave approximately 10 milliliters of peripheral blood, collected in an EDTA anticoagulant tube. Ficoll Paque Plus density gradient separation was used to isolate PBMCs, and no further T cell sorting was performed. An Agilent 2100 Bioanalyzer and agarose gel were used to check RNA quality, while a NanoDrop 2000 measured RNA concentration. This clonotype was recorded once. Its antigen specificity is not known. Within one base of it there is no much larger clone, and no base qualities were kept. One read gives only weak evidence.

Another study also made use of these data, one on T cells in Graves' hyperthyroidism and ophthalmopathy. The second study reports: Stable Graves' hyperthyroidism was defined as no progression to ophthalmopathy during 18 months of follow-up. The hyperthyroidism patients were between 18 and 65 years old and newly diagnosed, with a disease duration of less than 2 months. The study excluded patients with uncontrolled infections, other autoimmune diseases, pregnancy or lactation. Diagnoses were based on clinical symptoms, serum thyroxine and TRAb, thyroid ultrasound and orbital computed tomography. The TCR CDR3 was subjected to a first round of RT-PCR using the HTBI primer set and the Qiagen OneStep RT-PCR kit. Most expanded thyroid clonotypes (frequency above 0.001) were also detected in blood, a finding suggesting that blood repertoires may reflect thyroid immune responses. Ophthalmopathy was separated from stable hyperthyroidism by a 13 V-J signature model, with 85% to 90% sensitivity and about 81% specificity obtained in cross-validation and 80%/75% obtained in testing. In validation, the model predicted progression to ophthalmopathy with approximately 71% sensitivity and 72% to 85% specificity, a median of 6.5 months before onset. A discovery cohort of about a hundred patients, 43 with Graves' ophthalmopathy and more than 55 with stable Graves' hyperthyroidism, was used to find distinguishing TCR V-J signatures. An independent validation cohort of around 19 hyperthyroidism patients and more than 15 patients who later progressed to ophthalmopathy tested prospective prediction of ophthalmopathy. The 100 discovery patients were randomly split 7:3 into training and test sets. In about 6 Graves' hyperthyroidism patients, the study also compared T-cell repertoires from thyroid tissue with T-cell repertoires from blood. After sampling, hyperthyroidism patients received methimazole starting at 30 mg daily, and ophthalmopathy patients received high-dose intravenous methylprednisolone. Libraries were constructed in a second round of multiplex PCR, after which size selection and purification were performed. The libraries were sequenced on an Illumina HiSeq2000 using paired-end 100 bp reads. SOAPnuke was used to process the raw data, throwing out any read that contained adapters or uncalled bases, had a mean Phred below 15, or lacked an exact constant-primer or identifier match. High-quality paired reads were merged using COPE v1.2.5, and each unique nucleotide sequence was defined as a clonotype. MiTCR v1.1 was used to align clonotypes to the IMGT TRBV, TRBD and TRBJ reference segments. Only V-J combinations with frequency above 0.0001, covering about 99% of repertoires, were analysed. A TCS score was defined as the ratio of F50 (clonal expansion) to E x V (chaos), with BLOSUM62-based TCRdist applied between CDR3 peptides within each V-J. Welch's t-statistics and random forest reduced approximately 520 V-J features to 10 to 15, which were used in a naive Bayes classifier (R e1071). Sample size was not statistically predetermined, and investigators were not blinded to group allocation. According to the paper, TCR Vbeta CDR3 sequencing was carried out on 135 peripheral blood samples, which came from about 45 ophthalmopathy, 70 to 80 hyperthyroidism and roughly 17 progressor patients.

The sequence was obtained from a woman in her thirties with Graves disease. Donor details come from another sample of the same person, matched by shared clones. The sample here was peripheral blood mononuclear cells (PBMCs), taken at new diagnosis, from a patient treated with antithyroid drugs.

Here is the DNA: TGTGCCAGCAGCTACGGGACTAGCGGGAATAGAGAGACCCAGTACTTC. Translated, it gives CASSYGTSGNRETQYF. The rearrangement combines TRBV11-2 with TRBJ2-1; the central 13 bases match TRBD2. The last part of the DNA fits TRBJ2-5 better; the J call may be wrong. Via the germline V gene, CDR1 is SGHAT and CDR2 FQNNGV. Including cysteine and phenylalanine, the CDR3 has 16 amino acids. The kept DNA is CDR3 alone, 48 bases in frame from the first base.